This T cell receptor (beta chain) emerged from a study of cytomegalovirus exposure and HLA in healthy donors. Researchers ran the PCR with 60 Vbeta and 13 Jbeta primers. Generated by immunoSEQ multiplex PCR, the TCRdb table keeps only in-frame clones and is missing some. The sample gives approximately 170,000 clones, around 76% of which show up once; around 1% is in the top ten. Germline-derived CDR1 and CDR2 are SNHLY and FYNNEI. There are 14 residues in the CDR3. V trimming: 5 bases; J trimming: 3 bases; junction bases outside the gene matches: 4. The chain employs TRBV2 and TRBJ2-3; 8 positions agree with TRBD2. This receptor was taken from a woman aged 40-49 years in good health and CMV-seronegative. Sequencing was carried out using PBMCs. The DNA for the CDR3 is TGTGCCAGCAGTCGACAGCGGGAGACAGATACGCAGTATTTT. The encoded protein is CASSRQRETDTQYF. The whole variable domain, remainder taken from reference TRBV2 and TRBJ2-3, is EPEVTQTPSHQVTQMGQEVILRCVPISNHLYFYWYRQILGQKVEFLVSFYNNEISEKSEIFDDQFSVERPDGSNFTLKIRSTKLEDSAMYFCASSRQRETDTQYFGPGTRLTVL.